This TCR beta chain came from a study of response to subunit inactivated influenza vaccine. Study findings and constraints: It was the authors' suggestion that each seasonal influenza vaccination recruits few new T cells.

CDR1 and CDR2 (germline): SGHRS, YFSETQ. J was trimmed by 5 bases and V by 0 bases; bases with no gene match: 9. The CDR3 is 16 residues long. This clonotype occurred a few times. The antigen is undetermined. TCRdb reanalysed the RT-PCR reads using MiXCR and keeps one entry per CDR3 protein. The sample lists around 490,000 distinct CDR3 sequences; roughly 8.2% were seen once. This specimen was PBMCs from blood, taken about 23 months after vaccination. This TCR was sampled from a man aged 50 to 69 who received an inactivated influenza vaccine. V and J are TRBV5-1 and TRBJ2-5; 8 bases are shared with TRBD1. The CDR3 loop is CASSLGTGRIGETQYF. CDR3 DNA sequence: TGCGCCAGCAGCTTGGGGACAGGGAGGATCGGGGAGACCCAGTACTTC.